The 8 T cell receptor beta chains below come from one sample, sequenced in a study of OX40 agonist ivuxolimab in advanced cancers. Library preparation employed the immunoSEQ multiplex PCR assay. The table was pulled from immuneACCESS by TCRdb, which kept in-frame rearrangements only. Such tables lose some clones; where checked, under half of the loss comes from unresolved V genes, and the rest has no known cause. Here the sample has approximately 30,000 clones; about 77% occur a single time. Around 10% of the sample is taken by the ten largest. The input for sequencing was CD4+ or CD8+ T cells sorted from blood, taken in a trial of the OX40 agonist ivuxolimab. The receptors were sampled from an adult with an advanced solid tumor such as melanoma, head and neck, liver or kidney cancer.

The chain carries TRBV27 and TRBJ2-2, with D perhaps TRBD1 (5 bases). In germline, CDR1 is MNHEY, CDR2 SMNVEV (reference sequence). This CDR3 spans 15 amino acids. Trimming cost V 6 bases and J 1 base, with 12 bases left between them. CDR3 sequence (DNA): TGTGCCAGCAGCCGCTATCAGGGGAACACCGGGGAGCTGTTTTTT. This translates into CASSRYQGNTGELFF.

CDR3 residues: CASSQGRLKASTDTQYF. CDR3 coding DNA: TGCGCCAGCAGCCAAGGTAGACTCAAAGCTAGCACAGATACGCAGTATTTT. The chain combines TRBV4-3 with TRBJ2-3, with no clear D. This CDR3 comprises 17 residues. Trimming cost V 1 base and J 0 bases, with 14 bases left between them. Germline-derived CDR1 and CDR2 are LGHNA and YSLEER.

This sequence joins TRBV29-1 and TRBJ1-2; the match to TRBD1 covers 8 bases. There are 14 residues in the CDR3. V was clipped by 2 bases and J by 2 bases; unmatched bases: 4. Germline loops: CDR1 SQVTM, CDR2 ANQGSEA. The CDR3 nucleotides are TGCAGCGTTGAACCCAGGGGGCTGAACTATGGCTACACCTTC. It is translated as CSVEPRGLNYGYTF.

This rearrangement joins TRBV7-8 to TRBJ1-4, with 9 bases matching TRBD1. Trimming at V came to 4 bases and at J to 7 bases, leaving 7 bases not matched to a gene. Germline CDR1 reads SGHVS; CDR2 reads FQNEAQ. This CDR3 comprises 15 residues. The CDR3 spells CASSSYRDRAEKLFF. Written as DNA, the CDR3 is TGTGCCAGCAGCTCTTACCGGGACAGGGCTGAAAAACTGTTTTTT.

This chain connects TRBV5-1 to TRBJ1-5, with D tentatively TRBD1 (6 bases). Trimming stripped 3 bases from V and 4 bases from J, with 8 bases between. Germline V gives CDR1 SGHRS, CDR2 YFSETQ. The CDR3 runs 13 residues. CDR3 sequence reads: CASSWDTNQPQHF. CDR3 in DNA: TGCGCCAGCAGCTGGGACACTAATCAGCCCCAGCATTTT.

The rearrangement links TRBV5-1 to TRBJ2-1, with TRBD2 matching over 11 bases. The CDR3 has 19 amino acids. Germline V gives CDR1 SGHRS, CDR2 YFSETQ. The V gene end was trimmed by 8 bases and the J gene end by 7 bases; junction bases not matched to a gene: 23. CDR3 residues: CARPPVGSSGGGLGNEQFF. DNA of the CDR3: TGCGCCAGGCCCCCTGTGGGTAGTAGCGGGGGGGGTTTGGGTAATGAGCAGTTCTTC.

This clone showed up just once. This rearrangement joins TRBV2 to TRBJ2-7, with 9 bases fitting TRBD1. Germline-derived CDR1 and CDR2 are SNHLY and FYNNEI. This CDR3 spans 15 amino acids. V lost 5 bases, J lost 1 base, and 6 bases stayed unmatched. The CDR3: CASSLGQGISYEQYF. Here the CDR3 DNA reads TGTGCCAGCAGTCTAGGACAGGGGATTTCCTACGAGCAGTACTTC. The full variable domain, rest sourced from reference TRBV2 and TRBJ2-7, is EPEVTQTPSHQVTQMGQEVILRCVPISNHLYFYWYRQILGQKVEFLVSFYNNEISEKSEIFDDQFSVERPDGSNFTLKIRSTKLEDSAMYFCASSLGQGISYEQYFGPGTRLTVT.

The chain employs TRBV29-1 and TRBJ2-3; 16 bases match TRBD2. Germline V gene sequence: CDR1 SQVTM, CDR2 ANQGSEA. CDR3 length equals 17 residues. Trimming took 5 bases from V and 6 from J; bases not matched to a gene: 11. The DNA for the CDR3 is TGCAGCGTTCCCGGGACTAGCGGGGGGGCCCCCCCCGATACGCAGTATTTT. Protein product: CSVPGTSGGAPPDTQYF.